This TCR beta chain was retrieved from a study of naive and memory T cell subsets (dated by TCRdb to about 2017). About the study as a whole: Sorted naive and memory T cell subsets from peripheral blood were analyzed in the study using a UMI-based, open-source pipeline for TCR alpha and beta sequencing. Complete agreement was observed between the functional CMV T cell responses and the IgG serology results. RNA was DNase-treated and reverse transcribed with TCR constant-region primers, mostly using SuperScript III. Findings and caveats that apply to the study as a whole: TCR abundance followed a power law whose exponent differed between naive and memory subsets but was consistent across the three individuals. The repertoire findings for the naive and memory subsets could not be validated against a ground truth because none was available. RNA-based TCR counts may be affected by expression changes linked to T cell activation and differentiation. A few larger clonotypes were present in naive repertoires, especially CD8 naive repertoires, and these clonotypes were possibly memory cells re-expressing CD45RA. Clonotypes were defined as single alpha or beta chain sequences, not paired alpha/beta receptors. Following error correction, more than 95% of naive TCR sequences occurred only once, which made naive abundance distributions much steeper than those of memory subsets. Gini index rose and Shannon and inverse Simpson diversity fell from naive through CM, EM and EMRA in both CD4 and CD8 cells.

This clonotype was seen at least ten times. Its specific antigen is unknown. Base qualities are not at hand, and no much larger clone is one base apart. Inclusive of the bounding cysteine and phenylalanine, the CDR3 is 14 residues long. Only CDR3 DNA is held: 42 bases, read in frame from base 1. CDR1 MDHEN and CDR2 SYDVKM are derived from the germline V gene. Trimming takes 3 bases from V and 4 bases from J, and the germline ends sit 10 bases apart. The library relied on UMI-ligation and nested PCR. The beta constant-region primer was an equimolar mix of two oligonucleotides covering both TRBC1 and TRBC2. Four rounds of PCR, combining the SP2 primer with nested alpha and beta constant-region primers, were used to amplify the ligated cDNA. A single-stranded oligonucleotide containing the SP2 primer and a 12-nucleotide UMI was joined to the 3' end of the cDNA by T4 RNA ligase 1. Incubation of the ligation reaction lasted about 20-25 hours at 16 degrees C. To avoid over-amplification, PCR2 was usually performed as a SYBR Green qPCR and halted once a predetermined threshold was reached. All purifications after the first were performed with Agencourt AMPure XP magnetic beads. Library amounts were measured by Qubit and library quality was assessed on a TapeStation, where the main peak was expected at around 650 bp. Pooled libraries were sequenced on an Illumina MiSeq using v2 2x251 paired-end kits, and typically about 0.95-2.1 million reads were obtained per sample. Each sample's library went into the pool at about 4.1 nM, and about 4.5-8% PhiX was added to help with cluster recognition. In the original analysis: FASTQ reads processed by Demultiplexor were assigned V and J genes by Decombinator through tag matching that tolerated a single base-pair mismatch. UMIs were used by Collapsinator to correct both sequencing errors and frequency errors arising from PCR heterogeneity. TCRs were translated and CDR3s were extracted from the conserved cysteine to the FGXG phenylalanine by CDR3Translator, with non-productive sequences being flagged. Gini, Shannon entropy and inverse Simpson indices were calculated on repertoires that had been subsampled to equal numbers of UMI-defined TCRs. Within the linear range, a power law was fitted by maximum likelihood to the distributions of clonotype abundance. Similar UMI counts, unique TCR numbers and clonal distributions were obtained with the pipeline and with MIGEC on one naive CD8 sample. In one analysis, naive TCRs also found in any memory subset of the same donor were removed from the naive repertoire. Repertoires were searched for around 8,000 CMV-associated CDR3 sequences compiled from VDJdb and a published dataset. The public reads were quality trimmed at Q25 with fastp and then assembled into clones with MiXCR by TCRdb, keeping productive beta chains. Every distinct CDR3 protein forms one entry, paired with its most common genes and DNA. The V and J calls were not made by the authors but by TCRdb's processing. The sample profile shows about 150,000 distinct CDR3 sequences; about 23% of them were found once. The ten largest clones take up 0.095% to 0.12% of the sample.

Separate amplification of TCR alpha and beta chain libraries was performed from the second PCR step onward. CMV status of each donor was established by measuring IFNgamma production from CD4+ T cells after fresh PBMCs were stimulated overnight with CMV viral lysate. CD4 T cells were positively selected with Miltenyi beads, followed by positive selection of CD8 T cells from the CD4-negative fraction. Cells stained for CD3, CD4, CD8, CD45RA, CD27 and a live/dead dye were sorted on a BD Aria II into four subsets by CD45RA and CD27. Blood came from a few healthy volunteers, each fractionated into CD4 and CD8 T cells and then into four differentiation subsets. About 110 ml of peripheral blood was taken from each donor, and PBMC were separated by density-gradient centrifugation on Ficoll-Paque PLUS. Sorted cells were lysed in RLT buffer, and RNA was extracted with a Qiagen RNeasy kit and stored at -80°C.

The V and J genes are TRBV28 and TRBJ2-1; the D segment cannot be called with confidence. The specimen was naive CD4+ T cells from blood. The sample's cell subset or site, from its label and the paper: naive T cells, CD45RA high CD27+. This sequence was found in a human donor in good health. The sequenced DNA is TGTGCCAGCAGTTTGACCCCCCCATACAATGAGCAGTTCTTC. The resulting protein is CASSLTPPYNEQFF.